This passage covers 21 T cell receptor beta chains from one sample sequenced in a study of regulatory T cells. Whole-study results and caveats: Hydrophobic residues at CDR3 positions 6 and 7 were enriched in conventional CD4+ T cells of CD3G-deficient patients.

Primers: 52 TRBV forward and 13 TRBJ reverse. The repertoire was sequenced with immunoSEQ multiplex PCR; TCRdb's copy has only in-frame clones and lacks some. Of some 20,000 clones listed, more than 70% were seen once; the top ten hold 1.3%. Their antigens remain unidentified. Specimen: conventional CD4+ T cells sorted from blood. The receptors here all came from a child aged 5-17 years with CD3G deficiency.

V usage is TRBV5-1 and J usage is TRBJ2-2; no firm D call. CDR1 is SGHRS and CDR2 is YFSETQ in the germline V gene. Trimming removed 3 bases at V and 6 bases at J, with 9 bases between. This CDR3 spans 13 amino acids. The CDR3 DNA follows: TGCGCCAGCAGCTCAGGCAGTCCCGGGGAGCTGTTTTTT. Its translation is CASSSGSPGELFF.

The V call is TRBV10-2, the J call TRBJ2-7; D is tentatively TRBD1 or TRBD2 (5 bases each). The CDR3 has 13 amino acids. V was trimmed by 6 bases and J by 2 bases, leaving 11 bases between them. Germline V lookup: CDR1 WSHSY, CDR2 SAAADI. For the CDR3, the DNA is TGCGCCAGCAGCCGGGGCCCAGCCTACGAGCAGTACTTC. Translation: CASSRGPAYEQYF.

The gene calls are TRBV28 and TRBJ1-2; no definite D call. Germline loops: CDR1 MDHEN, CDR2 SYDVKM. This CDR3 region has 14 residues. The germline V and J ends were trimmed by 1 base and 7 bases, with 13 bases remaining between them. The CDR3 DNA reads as TGTGCCAGCAGTTTATACCCGGGGAGAGGTGGCTACACCTTC. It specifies CASSLYPGRGGYTF.

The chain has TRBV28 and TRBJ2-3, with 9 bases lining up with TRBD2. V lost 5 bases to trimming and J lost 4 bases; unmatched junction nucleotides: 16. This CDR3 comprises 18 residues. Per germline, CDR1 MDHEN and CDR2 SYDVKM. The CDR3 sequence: CASSTNSGRGGFADTQYF. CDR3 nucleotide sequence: TGTGCCAGCAGTACTAATAGCGGGAGAGGGGGTTTTGCAGATACGCAGTATTTT.

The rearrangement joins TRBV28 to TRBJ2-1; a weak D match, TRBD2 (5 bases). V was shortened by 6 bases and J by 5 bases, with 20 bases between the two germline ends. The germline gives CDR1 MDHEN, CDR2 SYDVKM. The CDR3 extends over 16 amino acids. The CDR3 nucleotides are TGTGCCAGCAGCCCCACGAGGACTCGGCTGAACAATGAGCAGTTCTTC. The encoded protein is CASSPTRTRLNNEQFF.

CDR3 coding DNA: TGTGCCAGCAGCTTAGACTCCCGAAGCGGGGAGCTGTTTTTT. Translation gives CASSLDSRSGELFF. This chain links TRBV7-9 with TRBJ2-2; D ambiguous. The ends were cut back, 1 base at V and 7 bases at J, with 10 bases in the middle. The CDR3 runs to 14 residues. Germline V CDR1 and CDR2: SEHNR, FQNEAQ (reference sequence).

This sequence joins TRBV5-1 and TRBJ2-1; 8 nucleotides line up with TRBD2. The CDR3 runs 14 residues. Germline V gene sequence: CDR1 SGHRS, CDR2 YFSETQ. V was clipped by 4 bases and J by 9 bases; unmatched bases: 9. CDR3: CASSPLAGLSEQFF. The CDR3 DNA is TGCGCCAGCAGCCCCCTAGCGGGTTTGTCTGAGCAGTTCTTC.

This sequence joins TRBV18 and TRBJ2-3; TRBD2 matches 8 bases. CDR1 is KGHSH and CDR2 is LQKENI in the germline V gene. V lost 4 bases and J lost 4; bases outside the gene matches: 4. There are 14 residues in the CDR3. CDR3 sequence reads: CASSRAGAADTQYF. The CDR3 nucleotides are TGTGCCAGCTCACGAGCGGGAGCGGCAGATACGCAGTATTTT.

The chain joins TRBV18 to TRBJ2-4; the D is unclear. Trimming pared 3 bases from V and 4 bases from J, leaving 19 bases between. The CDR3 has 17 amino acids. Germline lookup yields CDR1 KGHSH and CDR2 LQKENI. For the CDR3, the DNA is TGTGCCAGCTCACCTCTCCGCGGCGCTGGTGGGAAAAACATTCAGTACTTC. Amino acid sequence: CASSPLRGAGGKNIQYF.

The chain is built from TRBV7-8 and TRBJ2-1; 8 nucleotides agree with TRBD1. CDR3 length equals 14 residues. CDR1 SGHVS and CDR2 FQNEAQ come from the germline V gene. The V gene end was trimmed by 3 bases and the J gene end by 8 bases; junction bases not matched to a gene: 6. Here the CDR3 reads CASSFLDRGDEQFF. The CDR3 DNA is TGTGCCAGCAGCTTTCTAGACAGGGGCGATGAGCAGTTCTTC.

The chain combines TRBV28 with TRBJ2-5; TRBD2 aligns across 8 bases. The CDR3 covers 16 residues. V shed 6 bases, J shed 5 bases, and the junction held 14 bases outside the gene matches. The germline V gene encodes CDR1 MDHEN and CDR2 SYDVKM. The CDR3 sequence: CASSVTGSGIRETQYF. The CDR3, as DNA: TGTGCCAGCAGCGTGACTGGTAGCGGGATTAGGGAGACCCAGTACTTC.

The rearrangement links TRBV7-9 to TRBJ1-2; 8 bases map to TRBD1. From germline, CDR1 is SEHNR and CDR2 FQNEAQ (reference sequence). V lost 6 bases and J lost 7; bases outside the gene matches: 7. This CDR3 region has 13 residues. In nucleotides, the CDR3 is TGTGCCAGCAGTTACTCGACAGGGGTTGGCTACACCTTC. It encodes CASSYSTGVGYTF.

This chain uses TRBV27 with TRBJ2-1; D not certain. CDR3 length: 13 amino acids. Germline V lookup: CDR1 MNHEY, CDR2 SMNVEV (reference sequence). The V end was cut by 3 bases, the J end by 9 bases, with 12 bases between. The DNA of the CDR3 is TGTGCCAGCAGTTTCCGAGGTTACGGTGAGCAGTTCTTC. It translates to CASSFRGYGEQFF.

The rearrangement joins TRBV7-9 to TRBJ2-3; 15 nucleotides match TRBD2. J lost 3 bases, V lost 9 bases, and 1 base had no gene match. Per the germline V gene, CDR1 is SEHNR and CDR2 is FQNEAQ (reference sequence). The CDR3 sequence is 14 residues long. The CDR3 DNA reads TGTGCCAGTGGACTAGCGGGAGGGACAGATACGCAGTATTTT. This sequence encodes CASGLAGGTDTQYF.

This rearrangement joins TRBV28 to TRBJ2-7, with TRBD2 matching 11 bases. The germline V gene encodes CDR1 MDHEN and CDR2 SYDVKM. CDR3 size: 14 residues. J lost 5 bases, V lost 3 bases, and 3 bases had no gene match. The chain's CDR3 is CASSFSGRANEQYF. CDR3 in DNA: TGTGCCAGCAGTTTTAGCGGGAGGGCCAACGAGCAGTACTTC.

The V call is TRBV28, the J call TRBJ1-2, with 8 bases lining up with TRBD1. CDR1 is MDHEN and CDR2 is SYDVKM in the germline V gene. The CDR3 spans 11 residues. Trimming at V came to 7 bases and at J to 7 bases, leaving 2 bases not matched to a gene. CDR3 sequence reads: CASIGQGGYTF. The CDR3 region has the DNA TGTGCCAGCATAGGACAGGGTGGCTACACCTTC.

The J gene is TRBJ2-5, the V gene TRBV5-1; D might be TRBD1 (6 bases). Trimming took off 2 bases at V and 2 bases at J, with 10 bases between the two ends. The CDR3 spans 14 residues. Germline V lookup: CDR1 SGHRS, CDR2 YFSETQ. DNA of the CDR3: TGCGCCAGCAGCTTCCACAGGGATCAAGAGACCCAGTACTTC. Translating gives CASSFHRDQETQYF.

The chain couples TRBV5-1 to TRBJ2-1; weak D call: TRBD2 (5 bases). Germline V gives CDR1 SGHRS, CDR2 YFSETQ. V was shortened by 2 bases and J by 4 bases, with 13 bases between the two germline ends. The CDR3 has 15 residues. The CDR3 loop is CASSFTGVPYNEQFF. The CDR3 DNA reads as TGCGCCAGCAGCTTCACCGGGGTCCCGTACAATGAGCAGTTCTTC.

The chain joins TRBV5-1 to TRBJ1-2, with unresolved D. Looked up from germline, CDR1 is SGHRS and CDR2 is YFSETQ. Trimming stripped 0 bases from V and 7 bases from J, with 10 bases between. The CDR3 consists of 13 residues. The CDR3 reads CASSLAGGSGYTF. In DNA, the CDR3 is TGCGCCAGCAGCTTGGCCGGAGGGTCTGGCTACACCTTC.

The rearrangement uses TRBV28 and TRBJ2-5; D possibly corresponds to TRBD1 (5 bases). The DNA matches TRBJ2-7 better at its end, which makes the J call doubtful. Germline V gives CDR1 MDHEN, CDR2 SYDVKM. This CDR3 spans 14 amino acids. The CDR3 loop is CASSFARVNYEQYF. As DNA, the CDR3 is TGTGCCAGCAGTTTCGCCAGGGTGAATTACGAGCAGTACTTC.

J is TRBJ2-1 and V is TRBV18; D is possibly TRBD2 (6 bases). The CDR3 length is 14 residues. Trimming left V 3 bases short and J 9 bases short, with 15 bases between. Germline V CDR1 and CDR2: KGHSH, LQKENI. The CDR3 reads CASSPFGGDGEQFF. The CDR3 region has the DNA TGTGCCAGCTCACCTTTTGGAGGGGACGGTGAGCAGTTCTTC.